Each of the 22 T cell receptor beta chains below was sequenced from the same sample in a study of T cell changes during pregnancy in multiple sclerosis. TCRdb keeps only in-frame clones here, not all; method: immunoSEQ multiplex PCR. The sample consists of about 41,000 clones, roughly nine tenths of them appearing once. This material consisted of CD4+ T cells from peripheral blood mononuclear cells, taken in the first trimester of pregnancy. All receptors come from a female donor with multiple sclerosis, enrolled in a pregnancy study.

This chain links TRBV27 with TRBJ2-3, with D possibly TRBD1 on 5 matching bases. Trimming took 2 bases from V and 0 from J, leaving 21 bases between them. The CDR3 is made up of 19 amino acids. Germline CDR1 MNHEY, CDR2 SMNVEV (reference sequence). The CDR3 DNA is TGTGCCAGCAGTTTACAAGAGGTCACCAGGGTTCCTAGCACAGATACGCAGTATTTT. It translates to CASSLQEVTRVPSTDTQYF.

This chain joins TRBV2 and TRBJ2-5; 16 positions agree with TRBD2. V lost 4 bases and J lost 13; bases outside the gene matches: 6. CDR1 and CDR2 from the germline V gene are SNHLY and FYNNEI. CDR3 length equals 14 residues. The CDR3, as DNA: TGTGCCAGCAGTGGGGGACTAGCGGGAGGGCCGTCGTACTTC. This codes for CASSGGLAGGPSYF.

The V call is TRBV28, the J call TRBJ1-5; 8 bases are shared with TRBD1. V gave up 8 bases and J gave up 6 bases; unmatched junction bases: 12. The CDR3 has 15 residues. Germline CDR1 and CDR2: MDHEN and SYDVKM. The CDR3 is CASSESRGLGQPQHF. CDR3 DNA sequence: TGTGCCAGCTCGGAGAGCAGGGGGCTGGGTCAGCCCCAGCATTTT.

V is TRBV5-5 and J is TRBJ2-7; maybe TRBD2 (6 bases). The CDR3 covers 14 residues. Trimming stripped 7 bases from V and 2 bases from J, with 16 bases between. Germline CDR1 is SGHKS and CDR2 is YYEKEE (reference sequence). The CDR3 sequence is CASRFQGGPYEQYF. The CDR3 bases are TGTGCCAGCCGATTCCAGGGAGGTCCCTACGAGCAGTACTTC.

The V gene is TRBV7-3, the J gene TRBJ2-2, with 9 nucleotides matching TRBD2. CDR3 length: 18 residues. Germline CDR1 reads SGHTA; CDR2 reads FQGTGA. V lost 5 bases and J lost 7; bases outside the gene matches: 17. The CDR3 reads CASSPTSGRTQKGGELFF. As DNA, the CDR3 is TGTGCCAGCAGCCCTACCAGCGGGAGGACCCAAAAGGGCGGGGAGCTGTTTTTT.

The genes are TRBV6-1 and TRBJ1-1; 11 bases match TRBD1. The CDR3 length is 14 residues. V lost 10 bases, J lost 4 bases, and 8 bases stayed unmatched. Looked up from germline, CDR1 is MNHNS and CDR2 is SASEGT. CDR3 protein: CATWTGGSSTEAFF. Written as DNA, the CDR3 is TGTGCCACCTGGACAGGGGGCTCGAGCACTGAAGCTTTCTTT.

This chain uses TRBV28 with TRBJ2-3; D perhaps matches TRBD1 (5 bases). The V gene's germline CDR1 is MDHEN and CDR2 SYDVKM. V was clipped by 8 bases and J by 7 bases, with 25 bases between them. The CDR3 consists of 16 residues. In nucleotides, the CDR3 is TGTGCCAGCTCCCCTCGAGGCGGACCAAAGGGGAATACGCAGTATTTT. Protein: CASSPRGGPKGNTQYF.

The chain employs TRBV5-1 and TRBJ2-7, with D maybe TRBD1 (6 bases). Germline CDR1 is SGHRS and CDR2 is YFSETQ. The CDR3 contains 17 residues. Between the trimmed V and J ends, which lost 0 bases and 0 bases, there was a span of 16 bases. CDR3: CASSLAYRATTSYEQYF. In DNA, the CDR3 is TGCGCCAGCAGCTTGGCCTACAGGGCGACTACCTCCTACGAGCAGTACTTC.

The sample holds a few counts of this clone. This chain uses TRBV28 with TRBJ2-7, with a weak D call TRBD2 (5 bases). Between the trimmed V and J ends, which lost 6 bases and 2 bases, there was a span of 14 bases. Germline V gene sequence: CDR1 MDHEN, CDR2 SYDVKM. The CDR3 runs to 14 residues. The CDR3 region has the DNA TGTGCCAGCAGCCCCGGAGGAGGACCCTACGAGCAGTACTTC. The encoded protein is CASSPGGGPYEQYF.

CDR3 nucleotide sequence: TGTGCCAGCAGCCCTGGGGGACAGGGCGCGAATGAGCAGTTCTTC. Its translation is CASSPGGQGANEQFF. The chain has TRBV7-2 and TRBJ2-1; 9 nucleotides match TRBD1. Trimming at V came to 5 bases and at J to 7 bases, leaving 9 bases not matched to a gene. Looked up from germline, CDR1 is SGHTA and CDR2 is FQGNSA. The CDR3 has 15 amino acids.

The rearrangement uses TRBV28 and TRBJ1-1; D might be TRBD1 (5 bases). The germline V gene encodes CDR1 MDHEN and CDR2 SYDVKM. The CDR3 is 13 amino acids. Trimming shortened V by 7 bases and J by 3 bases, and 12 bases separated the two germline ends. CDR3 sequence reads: CASTRGSYTEAFF. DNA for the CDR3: TGTGCCAGCACTAGGGGTTCGTACACTGAAGCTTTCTTT.

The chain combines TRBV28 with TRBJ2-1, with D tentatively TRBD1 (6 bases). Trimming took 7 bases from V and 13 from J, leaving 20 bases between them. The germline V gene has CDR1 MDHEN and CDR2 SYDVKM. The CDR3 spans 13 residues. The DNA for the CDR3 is TGTGCCAGCACCCCCCCCGACAGGCAGGGACAGTTCTTC. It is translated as CASTPPDRQGQFF. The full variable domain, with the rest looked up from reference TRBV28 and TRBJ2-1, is DVKVTQSSRYLVKRTGEKVFLECVQDMDHENMFWYRQDPGLGLRLIYFSYDVKMKEKGDIPEGYSVSREKKERFSLILESASTNQTSMYLCASTPPDRQGQFFGPGTRLTVL.

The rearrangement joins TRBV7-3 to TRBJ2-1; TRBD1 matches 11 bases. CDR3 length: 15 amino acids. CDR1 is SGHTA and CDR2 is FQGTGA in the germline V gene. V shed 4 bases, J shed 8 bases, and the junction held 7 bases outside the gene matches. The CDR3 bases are TGTGCCAGCAGCTCCCGGACAGGGGGCAGGGATGAGCAGTTCTTC. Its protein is CASSSRTGGRDEQFF. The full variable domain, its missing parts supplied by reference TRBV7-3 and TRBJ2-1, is GAGVSQTPSNKVTEKGKYVELRCDPISGHTALYWYRQSLGQGPEFLIYFQGTGAADDSGLPNDRFFAVRPEGSVSTLKIQRTERGDSAVYLCASSSRTGGRDEQFFGPGTRLTVL.

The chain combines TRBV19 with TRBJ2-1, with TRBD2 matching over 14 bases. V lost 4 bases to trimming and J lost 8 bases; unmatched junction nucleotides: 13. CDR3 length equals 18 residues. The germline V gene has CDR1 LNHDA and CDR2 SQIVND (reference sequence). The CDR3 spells CASSKIPGTSGSKDEQFF. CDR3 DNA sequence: TGTGCCAGTAGTAAGATACCCGGGACTAGCGGGAGCAAGGATGAGCAGTTCTTC.

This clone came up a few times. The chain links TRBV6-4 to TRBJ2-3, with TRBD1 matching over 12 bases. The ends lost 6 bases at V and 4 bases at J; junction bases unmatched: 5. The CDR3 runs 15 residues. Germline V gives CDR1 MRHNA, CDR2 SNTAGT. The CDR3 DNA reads TGTGCCAGCAGCGCCGGGACAGGGGGCGCAGATACGCAGTATTTT. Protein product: CASSAGTGGADTQYF.

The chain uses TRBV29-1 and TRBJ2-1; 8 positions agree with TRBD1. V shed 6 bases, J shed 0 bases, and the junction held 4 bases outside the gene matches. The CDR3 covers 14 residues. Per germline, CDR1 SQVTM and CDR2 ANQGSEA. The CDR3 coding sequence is TGCAGCGTCAGACAGGGGAGCTCCTACAATGAGCAGTTCTTC. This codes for CSVRQGSSYNEQFF.

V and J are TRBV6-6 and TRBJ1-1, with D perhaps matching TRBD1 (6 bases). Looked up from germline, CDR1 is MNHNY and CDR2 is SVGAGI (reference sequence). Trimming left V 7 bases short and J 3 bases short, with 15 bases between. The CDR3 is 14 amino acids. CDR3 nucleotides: TGTGCCAGCAAGGTGGGGGGGGCTGACACTGAAGCTTTCTTT. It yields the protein CASKVGGADTEAFF.

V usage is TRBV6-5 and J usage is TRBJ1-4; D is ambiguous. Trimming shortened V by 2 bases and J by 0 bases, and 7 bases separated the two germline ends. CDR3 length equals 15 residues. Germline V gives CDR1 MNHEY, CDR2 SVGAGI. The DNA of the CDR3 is TGTGCCAGCAGTTACGAAGGAGCAACTAATGAAAAACTGTTTTTT. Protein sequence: CASSYEGATNEKLFF.

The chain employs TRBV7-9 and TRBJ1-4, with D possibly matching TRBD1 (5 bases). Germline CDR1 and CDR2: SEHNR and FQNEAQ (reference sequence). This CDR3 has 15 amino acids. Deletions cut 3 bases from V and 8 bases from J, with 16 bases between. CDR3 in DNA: TGTGCCAGCAGCTTGGGTTGGGGCTCTGAGGAAAAACTGTTTTTT. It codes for CASSLGWGSEEKLFF. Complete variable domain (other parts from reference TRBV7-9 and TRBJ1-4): DTGVSQNPRHKITKRGQNVTFRCDPISEHNRLYWYRQTLGQGPEFLTYFQNEAQLEKSRLLSDRFSAERPKGSFSTLEIQRTEQGDSAMYLCASSLGWGSEEKLFFGSGTQLSVL.

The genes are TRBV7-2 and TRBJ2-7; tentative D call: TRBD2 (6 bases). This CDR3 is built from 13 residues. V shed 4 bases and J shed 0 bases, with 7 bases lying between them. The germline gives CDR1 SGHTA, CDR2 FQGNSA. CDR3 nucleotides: TGTGCCAGCAGCTGGAGGGACTCCTACGAGCAGTACTTC. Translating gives CASSWRDSYEQYF.

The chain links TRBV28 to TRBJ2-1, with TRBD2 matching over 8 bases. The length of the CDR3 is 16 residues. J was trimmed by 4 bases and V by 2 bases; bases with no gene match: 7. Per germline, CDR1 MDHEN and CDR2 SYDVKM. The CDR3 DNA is TGTGCCAGCAGTTTAGCCGGGAGGGCCGTTTACAATGAGCAGTTCTTC. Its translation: CASSLAGRAVYNEQFF. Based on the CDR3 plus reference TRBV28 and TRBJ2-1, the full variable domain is DVKVTQSSRYLVKRTGEKVFLECVQDMDHENMFWYRQDPGLGLRLIYFSYDVKMKEKGDIPEGYSVSREKKERFSLILESASTNQTSMYLCASSLAGRAVYNEQFFGPGTRLTVL.

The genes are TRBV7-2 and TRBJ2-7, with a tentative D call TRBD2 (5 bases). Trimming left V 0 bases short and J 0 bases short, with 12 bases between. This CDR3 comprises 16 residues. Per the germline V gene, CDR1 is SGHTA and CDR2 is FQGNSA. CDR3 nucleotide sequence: TGTGCCAGCAGCTTAGCGGGTAGCGCTGACTCCTACGAGCAGTACTTC. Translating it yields CASSLAGSADSYEQYF.